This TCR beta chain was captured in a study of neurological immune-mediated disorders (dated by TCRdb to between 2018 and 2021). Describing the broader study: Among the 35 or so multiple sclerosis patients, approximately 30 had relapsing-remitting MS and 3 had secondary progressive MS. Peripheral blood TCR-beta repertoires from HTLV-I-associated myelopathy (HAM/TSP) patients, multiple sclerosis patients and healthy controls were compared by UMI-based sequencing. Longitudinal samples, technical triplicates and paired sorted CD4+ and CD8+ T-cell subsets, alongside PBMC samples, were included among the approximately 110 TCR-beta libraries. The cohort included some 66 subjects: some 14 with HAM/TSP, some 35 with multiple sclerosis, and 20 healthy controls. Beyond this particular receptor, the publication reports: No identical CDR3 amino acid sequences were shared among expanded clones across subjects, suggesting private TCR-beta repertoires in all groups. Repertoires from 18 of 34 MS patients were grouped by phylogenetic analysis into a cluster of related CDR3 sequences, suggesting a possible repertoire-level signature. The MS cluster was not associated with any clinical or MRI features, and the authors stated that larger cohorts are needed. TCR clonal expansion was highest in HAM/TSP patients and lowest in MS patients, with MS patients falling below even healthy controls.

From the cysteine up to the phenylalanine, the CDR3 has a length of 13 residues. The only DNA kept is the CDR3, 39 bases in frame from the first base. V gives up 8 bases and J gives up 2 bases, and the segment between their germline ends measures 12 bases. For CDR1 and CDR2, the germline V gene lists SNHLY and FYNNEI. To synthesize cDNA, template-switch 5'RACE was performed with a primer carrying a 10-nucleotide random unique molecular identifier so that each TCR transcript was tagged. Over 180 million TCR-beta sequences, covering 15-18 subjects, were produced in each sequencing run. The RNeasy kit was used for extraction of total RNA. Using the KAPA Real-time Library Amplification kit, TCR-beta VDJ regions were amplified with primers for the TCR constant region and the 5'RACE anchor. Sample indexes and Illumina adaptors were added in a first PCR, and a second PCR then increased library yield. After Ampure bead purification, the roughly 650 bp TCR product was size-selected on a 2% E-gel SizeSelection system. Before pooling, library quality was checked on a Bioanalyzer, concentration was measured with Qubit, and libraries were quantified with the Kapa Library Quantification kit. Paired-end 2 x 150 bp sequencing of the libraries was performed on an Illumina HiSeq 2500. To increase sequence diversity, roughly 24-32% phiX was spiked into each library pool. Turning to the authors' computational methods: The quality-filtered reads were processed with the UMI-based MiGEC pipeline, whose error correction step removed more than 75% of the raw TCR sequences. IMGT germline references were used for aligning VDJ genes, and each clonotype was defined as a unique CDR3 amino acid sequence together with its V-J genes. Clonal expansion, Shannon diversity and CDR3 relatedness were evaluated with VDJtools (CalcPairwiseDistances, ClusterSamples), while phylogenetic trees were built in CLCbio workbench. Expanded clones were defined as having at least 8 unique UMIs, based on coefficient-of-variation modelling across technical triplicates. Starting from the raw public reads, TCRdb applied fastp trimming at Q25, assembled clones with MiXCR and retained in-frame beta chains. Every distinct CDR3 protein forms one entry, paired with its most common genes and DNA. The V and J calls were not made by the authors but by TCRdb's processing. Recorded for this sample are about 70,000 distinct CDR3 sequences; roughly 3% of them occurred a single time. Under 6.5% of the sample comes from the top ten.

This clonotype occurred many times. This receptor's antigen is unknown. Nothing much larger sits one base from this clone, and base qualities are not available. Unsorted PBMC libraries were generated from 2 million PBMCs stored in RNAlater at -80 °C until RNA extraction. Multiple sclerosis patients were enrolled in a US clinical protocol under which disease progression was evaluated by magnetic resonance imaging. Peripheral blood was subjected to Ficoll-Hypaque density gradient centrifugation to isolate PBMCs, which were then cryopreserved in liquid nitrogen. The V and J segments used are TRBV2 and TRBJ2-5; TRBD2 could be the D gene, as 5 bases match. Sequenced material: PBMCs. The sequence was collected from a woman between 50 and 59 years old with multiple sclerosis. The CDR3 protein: CASEGNRQETQYF. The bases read TGTGCCAGCGAGGGCAACAGACAAGAGACCCAGTACTTC.